A single sample gave rise to the 25 T cell receptor beta chains below, sequenced in a study of OX40 agonist ivuxolimab in advanced cancers. Clones were sequenced by immunoSEQ multiplex PCR, and TCRdb holds only the in-frame ones, with some missing. The profile shows roughly 40,000 clones, 70% to 90% of them singletons. Sample: CD4+ or CD8+ T cells sorted from blood, taken in a trial of the OX40 agonist ivuxolimab. These receptors came from an adult with an advanced solid tumor such as melanoma, head and neck, liver or kidney cancer.

The CDR3 loop reads CASLRGRTETEAFF. The CDR3 bases are TGTGCCAGCCTAAGGGGCAGGACGGAGACTGAAGCTTTCTTT. This chain joins TRBV6-6 and TRBJ1-1, with D possibly TRBD1 on 5 matching bases. The CDR3 has 14 residues. Between the trimmed V and J ends, which lost 8 bases and 5 bases, there was a span of 18 bases. Per germline, CDR1 MNHNY and CDR2 SVGAGI (reference sequence).

In this sample, this clone turned up a few times. V is TRBV7-6 and J is TRBJ2-5; 10 bases are shared with TRBD1. With V trimmed by 5 bases and J by 2 bases, 5 bases remained unmatched. The CDR3 sequence is 15 residues long. Germline-derived CDR1 and CDR2 are SGHVS and FNYEAQ. The CDR3 sequence: CASSLPGQGQETQYF. The DNA of the CDR3 is TGTGCCAGCAGCCTACCGGGACAGGGGCAAGAGACCCAGTACTTC.

This clone was seen more than once but under ten times. The rearrangement joins TRBV2 to TRBJ1-2; no clear D gene. Trimming cost V 3 bases and J 1 base, with 6 bases left between them. CDR3 length: 13 amino acids. CDR1 is SNHLY and CDR2 is FYNNEI in the germline V gene. CDR3 bases: TGTGCCAGCAGTGAGCCAAATAACTATGGCTACACCTTC. This gives the protein CASSEPNNYGYTF.

The chain links TRBV6-1 to TRBJ2-1; TRBD2 might be the D (7 bases). Trimming stripped 6 bases from V and 7 bases from J, with 19 bases between. Germline values: CDR1 MNHNS, CDR2 SASEGT. This CDR3 has 15 residues. The CDR3: CASRRGAGEYNEQFF. CDR3 DNA: TGTGCCAGCAGGAGGGGGGCGGGAGAGTATAATGAGCAGTTCTTC.

The V call is TRBV7-6, the J call TRBJ1-6; 9 bases are a match to TRBD1. The germline V gene encodes CDR1 SGHVS and CDR2 FNYEAQ. This CDR3 has 15 amino acids. V lost 4 bases and J lost 9; bases outside the gene matches: 7. CDR3 sequence reads: CASSSMGQGGSPLHF. CDR3 nucleotide sequence: TGTGCCAGCAGCTCGATGGGACAGGGAGGTTCACCCCTCCACTTT.

V usage is TRBV19 and J usage is TRBJ1-2; 8 nucleotides agree with TRBD1. CDR1 is LNHDA and CDR2 is SQIVND in the germline V gene (reference sequence). V shed 7 bases and J 4 bases; nucleotides not matched to a gene: 8. The CDR3 is 14 amino acids. CDR3 sequence reads: CASNYITGGYGYTF. DNA of the CDR3: TGTGCCAGTAACTATATAACAGGGGGCTATGGCTACACCTTC.

As concerns this clone: The same CDR3 also results from other DNA sequences found in this sample. The chain is built from TRBV5-1 and TRBJ2-5; D may be TRBD1 (5 bases). This CDR3 has 15 amino acids. CDR1 SGHRS and CDR2 YFSETQ come from the germline V gene. Trimming cost V 0 bases and J 5 bases, with 14 bases left between them. CDR3 nucleotide sequence: TGCGCCAGCAGCTTGGCCAATAGGGGTGGGGAGACCCAGTACTTC. It encodes CASSLANRGGETQYF. The full variable domain, in which reference TRBV5-1 and TRBJ2-5 provide the parts outside the CDR3, is KAGVTQTPRYLIKTRGQQVTLSCSPISGHRSVSWYQQTPGQGLQFLFEYFSETQRNKGNFPGRFSGRQFSNSRSEMNVSTLELGDSALYLCASSLANRGGETQYFGPGTRLLVL.

The rearrangement links TRBV25-1 to TRBJ1-3; D might be TRBD1 (6 bases). V lost 10 bases and J 0 bases, leaving 16 bases between the germline ends. Germline V lookup: CDR1 MGHDK, CDR2 SYGVNS. The CDR3 loop spans 15 amino acids. The chain's CDR3 is CAILRTASSGNTIYF. The CDR3 coding sequence is TGTGCCATCCTTAGGACAGCGAGCTCTGGAAACACCATATATTTT.

The chain couples TRBV5-1 to TRBJ2-1; D uncertain. Germline CDR1 reads SGHRS; CDR2 reads YFSETQ. V was pared by 1 base and J by 7 bases, with 3 bases between. CDR3 length equals 11 residues. The CDR3 DNA reads as TGCGCCAGCAGCTTGCTGAATGAGCAGTTCTTC. Translated: CASSLLNEQFF.

The gene calls are TRBV25-1 and TRBJ1-1, with 9 bases that match TRBD1. Germline V CDR1 and CDR2: MGHDK, SYGVNS. CDR3 length: 16 amino acids. J gave up 4 bases and V 0 bases, and 6 bases lay outside the gene matches. The CDR3 spells CASSEYAGTGSTEAFF. In DNA, the CDR3 is TGTGCCAGCAGTGAATACGCCGGGACAGGGAGCACTGAAGCTTTCTTT.

The J gene is TRBJ1-2, the V gene TRBV7-2; no reliable D call. The germline V gene encodes CDR1 SGHTA and CDR2 FQGNSA. V was trimmed by 1 base and J by 2 bases, leaving 11 bases between them. This CDR3 has 15 amino acids. CDR3 protein: CASSLGSLVNYGYTF. CDR3 nucleotide sequence: TGTGCCAGCAGCTTAGGGTCATTGGTGAACTATGGCTACACCTTC.

This chain joins TRBV5-6 and TRBJ1-1, with D perhaps matching TRBD1 (5 bases). This CDR3 has 15 amino acids. V lost 3 bases to trimming and J lost 1 base, with 13 bases between them. Germline V gives CDR1 SGHDT, CDR2 YYEEEE. CDR3 sequence reads: CASSSSDRGNTEAFF. The CDR3 nucleotides read TGTGCCAGCAGCTCATCCGATAGGGGGAACACTGAAGCTTTCTTT.

This rearrangement joins TRBV28 to TRBJ2-5, with 7 bases lining up with TRBD1. This CDR3 contains 15 residues. Germline CDR1 reads MDHEN; CDR2 reads SYDVKM. With 6 bases clipped from V and 3 bases from J, the junction kept 10 bases outside the gene matches. The CDR3 DNA follows: TGTGCCAGCAGCCCTATGCCCGGGACAGAAGAGACCCAGTACTTC. Translated, it gives CASSPMPGTEETQYF.

The genes are TRBV7-8 and TRBJ1-2; possibly TRBD1 for D (5 bases). V gave up 5 bases and J gave up 2 bases, with 12 bases separating them. In germline, CDR1 is SGHVS, CDR2 FQNEAQ. The CDR3 spans 14 residues. CDR3 loop: CASSPGTTNYGYTF. The CDR3 nucleotides read TGTGCCAGCAGCCCGGGGACGACAAACTATGGCTACACCTTC.

This clone was seen just once. The chain carries TRBV7-9 and TRBJ1-1, with a possible D match to TRBD1 (6 bases). Germline assignment: CDR1 SEHNR and CDR2 FQNEAQ (reference sequence). The germline V and J ends were trimmed by 5 bases and 4 bases, with 8 bases remaining between them. This CDR3 has 12 residues. The CDR3 here is CASSRDTTEAFF. Written as DNA, the CDR3 is TGTGCCAGCAGCCGGGACACCACTGAAGCTTTCTTT.

This sequence joins TRBV29-1 and TRBJ2-7, with 7 bases matching TRBD1. CDR1 SQVTM and CDR2 ANQGSEA come from the germline V gene. The CDR3 is 13 amino acids. The J segment lost 3 bases and the V segment lost 4 bases, leaving 6 bases of the junction unmatched. CDR3 sequence reads: CSVVWDSLYEQYF. The DNA of the CDR3 is TGCAGCGTTGTGTGGGACAGTCTCTACGAGCAGTACTTC.

V and J are TRBV6-5 and TRBJ1-3, with D tentatively TRBD1 (5 bases). The CDR3 consists of 14 residues. Germline values: CDR1 MNHEY, CDR2 SVGAGI. Trimming pared 8 bases from V and 5 bases from J, leaving 16 bases between. In DNA, the CDR3 is TGTGCCAGCGCCCCCAGACAGAGAAGAAACACCATATATTTT. Translated: CASAPRQRRNTIYF.

CDR3 bases: TGTGCCAGCAGCTTGGGGGGCGGGAGCCAGTTCTTC. It specifies CASSLGGGSQFF. The V gene is TRBV5-6, the J gene TRBJ2-1; TRBD2 matches 7 bases. The germline gives CDR1 SGHDT, CDR2 YYEEEE. Trimming removed 0 bases from V and 13 bases from J; junction bases left unmatched: 4. The CDR3 contains 12 residues.

This clone was detected a few times. This chain joins TRBV4-1 and TRBJ1-2; possibly TRBD1 for D (5 bases). CDR3 length: 11 amino acids. Germline CDR1 and CDR2: MGHRA and YSYEKL. Trimming shortened V by 0 bases and J by 13 bases, and 9 bases separated the two germline ends. The CDR3 DNA reads as TGCGCCAGCAGCCAAGAAACAGGCCCCACCTTC. This encodes CASSQETGPTF.

This chain connects TRBV27 to TRBJ1-1; 7 nucleotides match TRBD1. The V gene end was trimmed by 6 bases and the J gene end by 4 bases; junction bases not matched to a gene: 8. Germline assignment: CDR1 MNHEY and CDR2 SMNVEV (reference sequence). This CDR3 has 14 amino acids. CDR3 nucleotides: TGTGCCAGCAGGACACAGGGGTTAGGCACTGAAGCTTTCTTT. Its protein is CASRTQGLGTEAFF.

The chain has TRBV5-4 and TRBJ2-7; D possibly uses TRBD1 or TRBD2 (5 bases each). Germline CDR1 is SGHNT and CDR2 is YYREEE (reference sequence). Trimming took off 0 bases at V and 3 bases at J, with 10 bases between the two ends. This CDR3 region has 14 residues. In nucleotides, the CDR3 is TGTGCCAGCAGCTTGGCGGGACGGAGCTACGAGCAGTACTTC. It codes for CASSLAGRSYEQYF.

V gene TRBV5-6 combines with J gene TRBJ1-2; D is possibly TRBD1 (6 bases). Trimming took off 2 bases at V and 4 bases at J, with 15 bases between the two ends. The germline gives CDR1 SGHDT, CDR2 YYEEEE. The CDR3 totals 15 residues. The CDR3 reads CASSLGGTHTYGYTF. The CDR3 nucleotides are TGTGCCAGCAGCTTAGGGGGGACCCATACCTATGGCTACACCTTC.

CDR3 DNA: TGTGCCAGCAGTTTATTCAGACTGAACACTGAAGCTTTCTTT. Its protein is CASSLFRLNTEAFF. The V gene is TRBV27, the J gene TRBJ1-1; unclear D gene. The germline gives CDR1 MNHEY, CDR2 SMNVEV (reference sequence). This CDR3 has 14 residues. V lost 1 base and J 0 bases, leaving 6 bases between the germline ends.

The sample holds a few counts of this clone. The chain couples TRBV7-2 to TRBJ2-5, with 11 nucleotides matching TRBD2. The CDR3 runs to 15 residues. The V and J ends lost 2 bases and 5 bases, in that order; junction bases with no gene match: 4. Per germline, CDR1 SGHTA and CDR2 FQGNSA. The CDR3 nucleotides read TGTGCCAGCAGCTTATGGTCTAGCGGGGGGGAGACCCAGTACTTC. This translates into CASSLWSSGGETQYF.

This sequence joins TRBV18 and TRBJ1-1; a weak D match, TRBD1 (6 bases). Germline loops: CDR1 KGHSH, CDR2 LQKENI. Deletions cut 6 bases from V and 6 bases from J, with 20 bases between. This CDR3 contains 15 residues. CDR3 region: CASSLLQGRRAEAFF. In DNA, the CDR3 is TGTGCCAGCTCCCTACTTCAGGGGAGAAGGGCTGAAGCTTTCTTT.